This T cell receptor (beta chain) stems from a study of blood T cell repertoires in COVID-19. This CDR3 contains 15 residues. V lost 6 bases and J lost 5; bases outside the gene matches: 6. Germline V gives CDR1 MNHEY, CDR2 SVGAGI. The assay was immunoSEQ multiplex PCR, and TCRdb's table has in-frame clones only and misses some. The top ten hold about 16% of the sample, which has about 250,000 clones, about nine tenths seen once. The specimen sequenced was PBMCs or T cells enriched from blood (not recorded which). The sequence was collected from a man between 18 and 35 years old who had recovered from COVID-19. The chain carries TRBV6-5 and TRBJ1-4, with 10 bases lining up with TRBD1. The CDR3 DNA reads TGTGCCAGCAGAAGGACAGGGGGGGAAAATGAAAAACTGTTTTTT. Its protein is CASRRTGGENEKLFF.